This T cell receptor beta chain was sequenced in a study of post-analysis software for immune sequencing data. Each TCR beta cDNA library carried unique molecular identifiers. TCRdb passed the PCR reads through MiXCR, listing each CDR3 protein once. The sample records 380,000 or so distinct CDR3 sequences, around a third being singletons. A word on this clonotype: Antigen: not known. Its ends do not fully match the called genes, so a read error is possible.

The CDR3 length is 15 residues. CDR1 is MGHRA, CDR2 YSYEKL, per germline. Study-wide findings and caveats: A few TRBV segments were significantly more frequent in patients than in controls. TRBV5-6, TRBV5-1 and TRBV20-1 were among these segments. Patients with multiple sclerosis recorded significantly lower normalized Chao1 diversity than controls, the study found.

The rearrangement joins TRBV4-1 to TRBJ1-2; no reliable D call. What was sequenced was blood. The sequence was obtained from a girl aged 5-17 years with multiple sclerosis. The CDR3 bases are TGCGCCAGCAGCCAAGATCCTGCTTTGAGGAATGGCGACACCTTC. It translates to CASSQDPALRNGDTF.